These 21 T cell receptor beta chains came from one sample sequenced in a study of blood T cell repertoires in COVID-19. The table came from immunoSEQ multiplex PCR; TCRdb's copy has only in-frame clones and leaves some out. The top ten hold 5.2% of the sample, which has 150,000 to 200,000 clones, about 80% seen once. Sequencing was done on a sample of PBMCs or T cells enriched from blood (not recorded which). These receptors were taken from a woman aged 55-69 years with acute COVID-19.

J is TRBJ2-7 and V is TRBV5-1; no firm D call. This CDR3 contains 14 residues. The germline V gene has CDR1 SGHRS and CDR2 YFSETQ. With 7 bases removed from V and 0 bases from J, the gap between germline ends came to 14 bases. CDR3 loop: CASRQALSSYEQYF. CDR3 in DNA: TGCGCCAGCCGTCAAGCGCTTAGCTCCTACGAGCAGTACTTC.

This clone has just a few counts. The chain joins TRBV7-9 to TRBJ1-3; TRBD1 might be the D (5 bases). In germline, CDR1 is SEHNR, CDR2 FQNEAQ (reference sequence). This CDR3 region has 17 residues. Trimming left V 5 bases short and J 2 bases short, with 19 bases between. The CDR3 DNA sequence: TGTGCCAGCAGCCCTCGACAGAGACTTGGTACTGGAAACACCATATATTTT. It encodes CASSPRQRLGTGNTIYF.

This clone was seen a few times. Other DNA sequences in the same sample also yield this CDR3. The rearrangement uses TRBV9 and TRBJ1-2; 10 bases align to TRBD1. V was clipped by 2 bases and J by 0 bases; unmatched bases: 1. The germline gives CDR1 SGDLS, CDR2 YYNGEE. The CDR3 is made up of 15 amino acids. CDR3 residues: CASSVGQGSNYGYTF. CDR3 sequence (DNA): TGTGCCAGCAGCGTGGGACAGGGGTCTAACTATGGCTACACCTTC.

The chain links TRBV4-3 to TRBJ1-6, with a tentative D call TRBD1 (6 bases). CDR1 is LGHNA, CDR2 YSLEER, per germline. The CDR3 runs 15 residues. V lost 0 bases and J lost 11, with 14 bases in between. Written as DNA, the CDR3 is TGCGCCAGCAGCCAAGACAGGGGTGCTTTCGCACCCCTCCACTTT. Amino acid sequence: CASSQDRGAFAPLHF.

This clone appeared a single time. The V and J genes are TRBV29-1 and TRBJ2-2, with a tentative D call TRBD2 (6 bases). The CDR3 is 13 residues long. Trimming took 4 bases from V and 6 from J, leaving 12 bases between them. Germline V lookup: CDR1 SQVTM, CDR2 ANQGSEA. CDR3: CSVGGTEPGELFF. The CDR3 DNA follows: TGCAGCGTTGGTGGGACTGAGCCCGGGGAGCTGTTTTTT.

This clone was seen more than once but under ten times. The chain employs TRBV2 and TRBJ2-7; D is unresolved. This CDR3 comprises 12 residues. The ends were cut back, 5 bases at V and 4 bases at J, with 9 bases in the middle. Germline loops: CDR1 SNHLY, CDR2 FYNNEI. CDR3 sequence: CASSTRNYEQYF. The CDR3 nucleotides are TGTGCCAGCAGTACACGAAATTACGAGCAGTACTTC. Looking up the rest from reference TRBV2 and TRBJ2-7 gives the full variable domain: EPEVTQTPSHQVTQMGQEVILRCVPISNHLYFYWYRQILGQKVEFLVSFYNNEISEKSEIFDDQFSVERPDGSNFTLKIRSTKLEDSAMYFCASSTRNYEQYFGPGTRLTVT.

This clone came up a few times. The V gene is TRBV12-3 or TRBV12-4, the J gene TRBJ1-2; D uncertain. Trimming took off 2 bases at V and 4 bases at J, with 8 bases between the two ends. This CDR3 comprises 13 residues. In DNA, the CDR3 is TGTGCCAGCAGTTTAAACGAGGGCTATGGCTACACCTTC. Encoded protein: CASSLNEGYGYTF.

The V gene is TRBV5-1, the J gene TRBJ2-7; the match to TRBD1 covers 7 bases. The CDR3 is 10 amino acids. CDR1 is SGHRS, CDR2 YFSETQ, per germline. CDR3 sequence: CCEGADEQYV. Here the CDR3 DNA reads TGTTGCGAGGGGGCAGACGAGCAGTACGTC.

V usage is TRBV10-3 and J usage is TRBJ2-1; no firm D call. The CDR3 is 11 amino acids. Germline V gives CDR1 ENHRY, CDR2 SYGVKD. Trimming took off 2 bases at V and 8 bases at J, with 4 bases between the two ends. The CDR3, as DNA: TGTGCCATCAGTGAGATCGATGAGCAGTTCTTC. Protein sequence: CAISEIDEQFF.

This chain links TRBV19 with TRBJ2-1; TRBD2 might be the D (5 bases). The CDR3 loop spans 20 amino acids. V was clipped by 7 bases and J by 0 bases, with 28 bases between them. The germline CDR1 and CDR2 sequences are LNHDA and SQIVND (reference sequence). The CDR3 DNA reads as TGTGCCAGTAAGTCCACGCGGGTCTTAATGGCGCTGAGCTCCTACAATGAGCAGTTCTTC. Translated, it gives CASKSTRVLMALSSYNEQFF.

The chain uses TRBV6-5 and TRBJ2-3, with TRBD1 matching over 8 bases. Germline V CDR1 and CDR2: MNHEY, SVGAGI. V lost 6 bases and J lost 12; bases outside the gene matches: 5. This CDR3 comprises 11 residues. CDR3 DNA sequence: TGTGCCAGCAGAAAGGACAGGGTACAGTATTTT. Translated, it gives CASRKDRVQYF.

This clone was counted only a few times. The chain links TRBV27 to TRBJ1-3; TRBD1 aligns across 7 bases. With 0 bases clipped from V and 2 bases from J, the junction kept 7 bases outside the gene matches. The CDR3 is made up of 17 amino acids. The germline V gene has CDR1 MNHEY and CDR2 SMNVEV (reference sequence). The CDR3 loop reads CASSLSIRGLPGNTIYF. CDR3 bases: TGTGCCAGCAGTTTATCGATCAGGGGGTTGCCTGGAAACACCATATATTTT.

The rearrangement joins TRBV5-1 to TRBJ2-1; 12 bases are shared with TRBD2. The CDR3 loop spans 15 amino acids. The germline V gene has CDR1 SGHRS and CDR2 YFSETQ. V was pared by 4 bases and J by 6 bases, with 5 bases of the junction left unmatched. The CDR3 loop is CASSQTSGRINEQFF. CDR3 nucleotide sequence: TGCGCCAGCAGCCAAACTAGCGGGAGGATCAATGAGCAGTTCTTC.

The rearrangement joins TRBV5-1 to TRBJ2-7, with 8 nucleotides matching TRBD1. Germline CDR1 SGHRS, CDR2 YFSETQ. The CDR3 consists of 13 residues. After removal of 4 bases from V and 5 bases from J, the junction contained 5 bases not matched to a gene. The DNA for the CDR3 is TGCGCCAGCAGCGCCCAGGGGGCCCACGAGCAGTACTTC. As protein: CASSAQGAHEQYF.

J is TRBJ1-5 and V is TRBV6-5; the match to TRBD1 covers 8 bases. CDR1 is MNHEY and CDR2 is SVGAGI in the germline V gene. J lost 3 bases, V lost 7 bases, and 8 bases had no gene match. The length of the CDR3 is 15 residues. The chain's CDR3 is CASITTGAYNQPQHF. The CDR3 bases are TGTGCCAGCATTACGACAGGGGCCTACAATCAGCCCCAGCATTTT.

The chain joins TRBV25-1 to TRBJ1-6; D might be TRBD1 (6 bases). The V end lost 7 bases, the J end lost 9 bases, and 16 bases lay between the germline ends. CDR3 length: 14 residues. Germline CDR1 and CDR2: MGHDK and SYGVNS. The CDR3 bases are TGTGCCAGCAAGCACAGGGTGGGTGGTTCACCCCTCCACTTT. It codes for CASKHRVGGSPLHF. Variable domain in full (rest from reference TRBV25-1 and TRBJ1-6): EADIYQTPRYLVIGTGKKITLECSQTMGHDKMYWYQQDPGMELHLIHYSYGVNSTEKGDLSSESTVSRIRTEHFPLTLESARPSHTSQYLCASKHRVGGSPLHFGNGTRLTVT.

The chain has TRBV4-3 and TRBJ1-2; D is unclear. This CDR3 contains 15 residues. Trimming took 5 bases from V and 0 from J, leaving 13 bases between them. In germline, CDR1 is LGHNA, CDR2 YSLEER. As DNA, the CDR3 is TGCGCCAGCAGCGGCGGGTTTCCAGCTAACTATGGCTACACCTTC. It yields the protein CASSGGFPANYGYTF.

This rearrangement joins TRBV7-9 to TRBJ1-1; D is uncertain. The V end lost 1 base, the J end lost 8 bases, and 14 bases lay between the germline ends. Per the germline V gene, CDR1 is SEHNR and CDR2 is FQNEAQ (reference sequence). This CDR3 is 14 amino acids long. The CDR3 DNA is TGTGCCAGCAGCTTAGTTCCCCCGGTCGCGGAAGCTTTCTTT. Translated, it gives CASSLVPPVAEAFF.

This rearrangement joins TRBV28 to TRBJ1-2; D call uncertain. This CDR3 contains 10 residues. CDR1 and CDR2 (germline): MDHEN, SYDVKM. V gave up 5 bases and J gave up 12 bases, with 10 bases separating them. CDR3 DNA sequence: TGTGCCAGCAGTGGTCGACAAGACACCTTC. This codes for CASSGRQDTF.

V gene TRBV20-1 combines with J gene TRBJ2-1; 7 positions match TRBD2. V was pared by 3 bases and J by 5 bases, with 4 bases of the junction left unmatched. Germline V gene data show CDR1 as DFQATT and CDR2 as SNEGSKA (reference sequence). There are 13 residues in the CDR3. As DNA, the CDR3 is TGCAGTGCTAGTGGGGGGGGTCACAATGAGCAGTTCTTC. This encodes CSASGGGHNEQFF.

The chain couples TRBV4-3 to TRBJ2-1; D possibly corresponds to TRBD2 (5 bases). The CDR3 runs to 13 residues. From germline, CDR1 is LGHNA and CDR2 YSLEER. V shed 4 bases and J shed 10 bases, with 14 bases lying between them. This CDR3 is CASSPMGSGEQFF. The CDR3, as DNA: TGCGCCAGCAGCCCCATGGGGAGCGGCGAGCAGTTCTTC.